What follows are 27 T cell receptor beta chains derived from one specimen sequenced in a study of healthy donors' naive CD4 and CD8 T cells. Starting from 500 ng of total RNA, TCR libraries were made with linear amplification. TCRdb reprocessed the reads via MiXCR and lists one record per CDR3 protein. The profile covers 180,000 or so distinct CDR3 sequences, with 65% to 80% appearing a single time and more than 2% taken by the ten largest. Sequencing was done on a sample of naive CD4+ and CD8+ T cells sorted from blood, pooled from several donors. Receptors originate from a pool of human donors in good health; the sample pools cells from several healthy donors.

The CDR3 reads CASSEGAGPGNTIYF. The CDR3 DNA reads TGTGCCAGCAGTGAAGGGGCAGGGCCTGGAAACACCATATATTTT. This sequence joins TRBV2 and TRBJ1-3, with D possibly TRBD1 on 5 matching bases. The CDR3 extends over 15 amino acids. Germline V gene sequence: CDR1 SNHLY, CDR2 FYNNEI. Trimming took off 1 base at V and 2 bases at J, with 9 bases between the two ends.

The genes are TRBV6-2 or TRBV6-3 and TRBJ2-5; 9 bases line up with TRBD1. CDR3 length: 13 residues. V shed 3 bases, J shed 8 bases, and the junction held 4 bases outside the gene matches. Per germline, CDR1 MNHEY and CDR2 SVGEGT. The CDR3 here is CASSYRTGVTQYF. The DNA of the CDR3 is TGTGCCAGCAGTTATCGGACAGGGGTCACCCAGTACTTC.

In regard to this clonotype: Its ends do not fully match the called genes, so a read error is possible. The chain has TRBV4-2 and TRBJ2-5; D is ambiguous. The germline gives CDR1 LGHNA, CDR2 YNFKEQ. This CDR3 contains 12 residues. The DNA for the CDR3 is TGTGCCAGCAGCCAAGACCAGGAGACCCAGTACTTC. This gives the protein CASSQDQETQYF.

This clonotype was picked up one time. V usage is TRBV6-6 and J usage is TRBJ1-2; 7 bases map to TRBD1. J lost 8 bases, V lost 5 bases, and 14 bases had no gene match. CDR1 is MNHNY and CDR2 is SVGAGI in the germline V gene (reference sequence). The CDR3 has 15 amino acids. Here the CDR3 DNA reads TGTGCCAGCAGTCCTCGACAGGGTGGACCCCGCGGCTACACCTTC. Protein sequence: CASSPRQGGPRGYTF.

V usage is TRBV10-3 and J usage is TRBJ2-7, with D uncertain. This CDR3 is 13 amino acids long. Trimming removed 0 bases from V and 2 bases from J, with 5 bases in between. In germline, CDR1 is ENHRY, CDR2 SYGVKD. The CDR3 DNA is TGTGCCATCAGTGAGTCGACGGCCTACGAGCAGTACTTC. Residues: CAISESTAYEQYF.

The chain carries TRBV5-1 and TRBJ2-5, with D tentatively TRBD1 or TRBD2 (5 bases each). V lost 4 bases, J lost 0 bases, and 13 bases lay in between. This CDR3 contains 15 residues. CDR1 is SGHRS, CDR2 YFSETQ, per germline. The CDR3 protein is CASSQLGHDQETQYF. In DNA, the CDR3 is TGCGCCAGCAGCCAACTAGGACACGACCAAGAGACCCAGTACTTC. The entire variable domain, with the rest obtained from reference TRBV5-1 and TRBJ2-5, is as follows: KAGVTQTPRYLIKTRGQQVTLSCSPISGHRSVSWYQQTPGQGLQFLFEYFSETQRNKGNFPGRFSGRQFSNSRSEMNVSTLELGDSALYLCASSQLGHDQETQYFGPGTRLLVL.

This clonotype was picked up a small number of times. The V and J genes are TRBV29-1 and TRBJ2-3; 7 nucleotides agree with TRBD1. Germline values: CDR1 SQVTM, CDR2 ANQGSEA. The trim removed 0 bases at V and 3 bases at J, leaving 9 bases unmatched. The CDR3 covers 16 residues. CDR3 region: CSVEDQGLTGTDTQYF. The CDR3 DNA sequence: TGCAGCGTTGAAGATCAGGGGTTGACAGGGACAGATACGCAGTATTTT.

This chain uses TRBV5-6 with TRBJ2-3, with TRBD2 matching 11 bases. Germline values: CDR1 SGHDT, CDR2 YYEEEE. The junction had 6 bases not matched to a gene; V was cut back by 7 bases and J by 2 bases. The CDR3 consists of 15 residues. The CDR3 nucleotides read TGTGCCAGCGGCTCTAGCGGGGGGACCACAGATACGCAGTATTTT. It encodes CASGSSGGTTDTQYF.

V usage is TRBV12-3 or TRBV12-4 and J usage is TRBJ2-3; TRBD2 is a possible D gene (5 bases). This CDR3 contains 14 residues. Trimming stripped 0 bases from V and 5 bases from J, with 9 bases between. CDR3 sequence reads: CASSLAAGGDTQYF. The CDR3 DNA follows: TGTGCCAGCAGTTTAGCGGCAGGAGGAGATACGCAGTATTTT.

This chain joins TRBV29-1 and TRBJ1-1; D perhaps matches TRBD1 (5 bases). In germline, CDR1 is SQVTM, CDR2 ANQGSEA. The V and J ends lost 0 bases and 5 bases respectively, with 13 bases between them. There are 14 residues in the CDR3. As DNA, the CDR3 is TGCAGCGTTGAAGATTGGGCAGGGAGTACTGAAGCTTTCTTT. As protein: CSVEDWAGSTEAFF.

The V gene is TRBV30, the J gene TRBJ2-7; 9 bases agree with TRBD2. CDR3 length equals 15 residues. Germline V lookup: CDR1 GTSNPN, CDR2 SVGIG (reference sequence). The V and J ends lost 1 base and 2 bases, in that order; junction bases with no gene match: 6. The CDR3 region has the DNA TGTGCCTGGAGTGGGGAGCTAGCGGGGACCTACGAGCAGTACTTC. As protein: CAWSGELAGTYEQYF.

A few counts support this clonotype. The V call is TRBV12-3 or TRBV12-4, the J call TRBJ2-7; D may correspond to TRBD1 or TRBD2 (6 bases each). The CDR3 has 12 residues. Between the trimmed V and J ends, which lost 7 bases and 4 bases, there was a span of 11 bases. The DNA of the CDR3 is TGTGCCAGCAAATTAGGGGGGTACGAGCAGTACTTC. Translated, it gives CASKLGGYEQYF.

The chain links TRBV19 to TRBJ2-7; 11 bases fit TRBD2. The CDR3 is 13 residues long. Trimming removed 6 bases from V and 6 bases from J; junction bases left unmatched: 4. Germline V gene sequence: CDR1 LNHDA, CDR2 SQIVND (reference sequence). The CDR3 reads CASRLAGVGEQYF. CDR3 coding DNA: TGTGCCAGTAGACTAGCGGGAGTCGGCGAGCAGTACTTC.

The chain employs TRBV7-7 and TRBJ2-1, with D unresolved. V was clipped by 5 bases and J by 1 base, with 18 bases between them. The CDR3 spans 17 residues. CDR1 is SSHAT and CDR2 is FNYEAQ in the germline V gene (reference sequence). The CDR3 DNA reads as TGTGCCAGCAGCCTCGCCCCAGATGGAAGGTCCTACAATGAGCAGTTCTTC. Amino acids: CASSLAPDGRSYNEQFF.

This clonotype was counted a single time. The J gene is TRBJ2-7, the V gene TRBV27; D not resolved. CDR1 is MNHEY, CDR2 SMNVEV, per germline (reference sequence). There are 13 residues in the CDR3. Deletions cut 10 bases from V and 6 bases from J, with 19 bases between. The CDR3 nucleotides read TGTGCCACCTCGGCTAGATATACTGGCGAGCAGTACTTC. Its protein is CATSARYTGEQYF.

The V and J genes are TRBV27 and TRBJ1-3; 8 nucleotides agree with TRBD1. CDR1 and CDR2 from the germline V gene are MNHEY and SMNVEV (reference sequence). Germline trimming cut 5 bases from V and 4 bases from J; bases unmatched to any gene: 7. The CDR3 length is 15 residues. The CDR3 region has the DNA TGTGCCAGCAGTCGGACAGGGCTCGACGGAAACACCATATATTTT. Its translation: CASSRTGLDGNTIYF.

The CDR3 coding sequence is TGCGCCAGCAGCCAAGAGAGGCCATTCGGGGGCACTGAAGCTTTCTTT. Encoded protein: CASSQERPFGGTEAFF. The chain uses TRBV4-1 and TRBJ1-1; a possible D gene is TRBD1 (5 bases). V gave up 0 bases and J gave up 4 bases, with 15 bases separating them. Germline V gene data show CDR1 as MGHRA and CDR2 as YSYEKL. CDR3 length equals 16 residues.

DNA for the CDR3: TGTGCCAGTAGTATCCAGTCACACGGGCTCTATGGCTACACCTTC. This translates into CASSIQSHGLYGYTF. J is TRBJ1-2 and V is TRBV19; no firm D call. V lost 3 bases and J 4 bases, leaving 15 bases between the germline ends. Germline values: CDR1 LNHDA, CDR2 SQIVND (reference sequence). This CDR3 comprises 15 residues.

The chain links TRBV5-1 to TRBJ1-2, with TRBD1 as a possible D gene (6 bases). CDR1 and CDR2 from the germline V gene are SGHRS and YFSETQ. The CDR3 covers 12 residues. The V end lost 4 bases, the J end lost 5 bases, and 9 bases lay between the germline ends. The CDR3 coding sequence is TGCGCCAGCAGCCGACAGGAGTATGGCTACACCTTC. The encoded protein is CASSRQEYGYTF.

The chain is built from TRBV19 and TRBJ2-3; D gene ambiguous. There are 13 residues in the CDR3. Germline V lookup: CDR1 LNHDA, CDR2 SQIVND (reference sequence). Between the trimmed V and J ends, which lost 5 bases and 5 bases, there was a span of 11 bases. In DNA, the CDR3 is TGTGCCAGTAGTGTAAGCCTTGAAGATACGCAGTATTTT. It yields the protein CASSVSLEDTQYF.

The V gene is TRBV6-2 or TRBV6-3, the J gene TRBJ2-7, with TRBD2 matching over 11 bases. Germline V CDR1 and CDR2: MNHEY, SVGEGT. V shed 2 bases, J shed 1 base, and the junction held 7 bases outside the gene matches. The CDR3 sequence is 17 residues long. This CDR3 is CASSYPLRLAGSYEQYF. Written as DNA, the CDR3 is TGTGCCAGCAGTTACCCCCTAAGACTAGCGGGGTCCTACGAGCAGTACTTC.

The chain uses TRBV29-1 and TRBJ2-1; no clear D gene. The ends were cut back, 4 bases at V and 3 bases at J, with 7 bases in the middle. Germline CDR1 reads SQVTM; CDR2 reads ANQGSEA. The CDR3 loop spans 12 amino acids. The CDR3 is CSVVRGYNEQFF. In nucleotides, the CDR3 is TGCAGCGTTGTTCGTGGCTACAATGAGCAGTTCTTC.

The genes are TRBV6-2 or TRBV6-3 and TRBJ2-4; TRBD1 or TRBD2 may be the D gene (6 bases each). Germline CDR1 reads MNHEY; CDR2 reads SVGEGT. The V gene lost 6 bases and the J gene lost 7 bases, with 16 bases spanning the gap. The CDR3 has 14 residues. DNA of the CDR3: TGTGCCAGCAGAGAGGACGGGGGCAAGAACATTCAGTACTTC. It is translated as CASREDGGKNIQYF.

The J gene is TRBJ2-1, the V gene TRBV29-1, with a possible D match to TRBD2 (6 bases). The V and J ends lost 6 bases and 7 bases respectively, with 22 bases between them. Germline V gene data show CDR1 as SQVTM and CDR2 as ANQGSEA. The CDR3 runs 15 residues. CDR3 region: CSVILKFQGGNEQFF. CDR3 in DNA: TGCAGCGTCATCTTAAAATTTCAGGGAGGTAATGAGCAGTTCTTC.

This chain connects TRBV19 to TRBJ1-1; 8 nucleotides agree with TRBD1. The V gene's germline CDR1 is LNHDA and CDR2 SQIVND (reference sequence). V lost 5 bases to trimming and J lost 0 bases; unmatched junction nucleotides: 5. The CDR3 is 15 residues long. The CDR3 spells CASSSTGVMNTEAFF. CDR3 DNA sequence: TGTGCCAGTAGTTCGACAGGGGTAATGAACACTGAAGCTTTCTTT.

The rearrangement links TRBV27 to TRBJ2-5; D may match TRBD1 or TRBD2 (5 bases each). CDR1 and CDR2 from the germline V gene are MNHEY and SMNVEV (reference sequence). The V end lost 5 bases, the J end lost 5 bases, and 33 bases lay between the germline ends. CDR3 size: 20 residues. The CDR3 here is CASSPTWGPMLTLGSETQYF. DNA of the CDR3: TGTGCCAGCAGTCCTACCTGGGGACCGATGCTGACGCTTGGGAGCGAGACCCAGTACTTC.

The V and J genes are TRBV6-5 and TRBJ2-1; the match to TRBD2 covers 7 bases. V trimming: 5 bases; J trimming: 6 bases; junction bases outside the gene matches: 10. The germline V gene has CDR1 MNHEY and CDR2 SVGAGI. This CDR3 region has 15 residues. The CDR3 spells CASSHRRAGPNEQFF. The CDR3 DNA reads TGTGCCAGCAGTCACCGCCGAGCGGGACCCAATGAGCAGTTCTTC.